This entry features one T cell receptor (beta chain) sequence. This sample stems from a study of blood T cells in healthy people across ages. Alongside a J-beta primer mix, a sample-barcoded 5' primer served in a second PCR lasting 7 to 11 cycles. TCRdb redid the calling of the 5' RACE reads with MiXCR, one entry per CDR3 protein. Among more than 1 million distinct CDR3 sequences listed, 45% were seen once. The CDR3 contains 14 residues. V lost 0 bases and J 10 bases, leaving 13 bases between the germline ends. Germline V gives CDR1 SGHDN, CDR2 FVKESK. This chain connects TRBV14 to TRBJ2-1; maybe TRBD2 (5 bases). Sequenced: blood. The TCR comes from a woman aged 55-69 years in good health. Written as DNA, the CDR3 is TGTGCCAGCAGCCAAGATGGAGGAATTTACGAGCAGTTCTTC. As protein: CASSQDGGIYEQFF.